Described below is a single TCR beta chain sequence and its context. Its antigen is unknown. For each sample, TRB amplification used about 250 ng of peripheral blood genomic DNA, equal to around 34,000 genome equivalents. To amplify TRB rearrangements, a touch-down multiplex PCR protocol was run with the TRB-A and TRB-B primer pools combined in a single tube. Illumina adapters and sample indices were added to the amplicons through two consecutive PCR reactions using Phusion HS II polymerase. Amplicons were gel-purified with the NucleoSpin Gel and PCR Clean-up kit, then quantified by Qubit and quality-checked on an Agilent 2100 Bioanalyzer. Sequencing of the libraries was done on an Illumina MiSeq with paired-end, single-indexed, 600-cycle runs. As for the original processing: MiXCR version 2.1.12 with the default MiXCR reference library was used to align and assemble TRB reads. A clone was defined by each unique CDR3 nucleotide sequence, and the analysis included only productive sequences supported by at least two reads. To assess repertoire diversity, an R script computed alpha-parameterized diversity profiles (alpha 0 to 5), which included the Shannon (alpha 1) and Simpson (alpha 2) indices. Combinatorial TRB VJ usage was computed with the tcR package and compared between cohorts by principal component analysis with ade4. GLIPH was used to cluster TCRbeta CDR3s in pairs of cohorts matched for age and read depth, and a Wilcoxon test was used to compare cluster frequencies. Each CDR3 protein sequence appears as one entry after TCRdb reprocessed the reads, and no DNA is included. The authors' filters were not applied to this entry. The table of this sample itemizes around 9,700 distinct CDR3 sequences. Approximately 4.7% of the sample lies in the top ten.

The data stem from a study of T cell clusters in autoimmune cytopenias (dated by TCRdb to the late 2010s). Study-wide context: Healthy donor controls had a mean age of around 56 years and a median age of approximately 61 years, with about 55% of the roughly 45 female. The median TRB sequencing depth was about 50,000 reads per sample, and the median number of distinct TRB clonotypes was a few thousand per sample. TRB and IGH repertoires from peripheral blood were sequenced in autoimmune cytopenia patients at active disease and during treatment follow-up, with healthy, CLL and autoimmune hepatitis controls included alongside. The goal of the study was to determine whether autoimmune cytopenia patients have a disease-specific immune repertoire signature that could serve as a blood-based biomarker. Controls were about two dozen age-matched healthy donors for primary cytopenia and more than 13 age-matched CLL patients for secondary cytopenia. The comparison group for autoimmune hepatitis repertoires was about 20 healthy donors matched for age and sex. Overall study outcomes, separate from this receptor: Compared with active autoimmune hepatitis patients, healthy donors had almost three times as many exclusive TRB clusters, a finding consistent with an autoimmunity-wide signature. The cluster-lack signature was not observed for secondary cytopenia versus CLL, as the signature was apparently masked by the dominant lymphoma-associated repertoire. The GLIPH analysis suggested a lack of physiological T cell clusters in primary autoimmune cytopenia patients, since some 46 clusters were exclusive to healthy donors whereas 15 to 20 were exclusive to patients. TRB repertoire shifts, with less even repertoires observed in secondary cytopenia and CLL, were mostly attributed to lymphoma bias rather than autoimmunity. The T cell clusters were defined only in silico, and the functional role of the clusters still needed to be validated experimentally.

CDR1 is given as SGHRS and CDR2 as YFSETQ, both from the germline V gene. The CDR3 runs 16 amino acids, cysteine and phenylalanine included. DNA for this receptor is not on file. The sample was also reused in another study, on T cell repertoires in aging, cancer and after chemotherapy. The second study's paper adds: Donors were distributed across six age groups ranging from 30 or younger to 70 or older, with at least three individuals included per group. Healthy donor control TCR repertoires were recorded over several months to years and showed clear clonal overlap across re-sampling. The full dataset contained several million TCR reads. Untreated patients with hematological or solid cancers showed significantly lower blood TCR diversity and higher clonality than age-matched healthy donors. In healthy donors, the decline in TCR diversity with age was mainly explained by loss of richness, whereas in cancer patients loss of evenness was also found to contribute. An increase in median generation probability over the chemotherapy interval was observed in both cancer cohorts, suggesting that the repertoire was reconstituted through rebound thymic output. According to the authors, the repertoire data do not permit conclusions about immunological memory after chemotherapy. Peripheral blood TCR beta repertoires from healthy donors and cancer patients were profiled to examine immunoaging and T cell reconstitution after chemotherapy. Alongside fewer than 100 healthy donors serving as a reference group, the cohort included roughly 220 cancer patients, of whom roughly 90 had hematological cancers and about 130 had solid cancers. Processing of the TRB sequences was carried out with MiXCR versions 2.12 and 3.0.5. Shannon diversity, evenness, clonality (one minus evenness), and alpha-parameterized diversity profiles from alpha 0 to 5 were included as repertoire metrics. The IGoR algorithm was used to compute generation probabilities of clones in paired pre- and post-chemotherapy samples.

The sample consisted of peripheral blood. This TCR came from a human donor in good health. The chain uses TRBV5-1 and TRBJ2-5. Here the CDR3 is given as CASSFGTDGIQETQYF.